A selection of T cell receptor beta chains follows, all from one sample in a study of blood T cell repertoires in COVID-19. Profiled with immunoSEQ multiplex PCR; TCRdb holds only in-frame clones, not every one. Of some 45,000 clones listed, more than 65% were seen once; the top ten hold 23%. The sequencing input was peripheral blood. All receptors come from a woman aged 60 to 75 with acute or convalescent COVID-19. Both conserved end residues are part of each CDR3. A D gene is named only where the DNA matches it firmly. Clone sizes are given selectively: once, few, many, or a class where the clone is expanded.

>-|TRBJ2-7|once|TRBV7-9
TGTGCCAGCAGCGAACAGGGCCACGAGCAGTACTTC
CASSEQGHEQYF
>-|TRBJ2-5|-|TRBV3-1/TRBV3-2
TGTGCCAGCAGCTCCGGACAGTTTGTTACTGAGACCCAGTACTTC
CASSSGQFVTETQYF
>TRBD2|TRBJ2-5|-|TRBV3-1/TRBV3-2
TGTGCCAGCAGCCAAAGGGGACTAGCGGGGGAAGAGACCCAGTACTTC
CASSQRGLAGEETQYF
>TRBD2|TRBJ2-5|-|TRBV11-2
TGTGCCAGCAGCGCCCCTAGCGGGGGGGGTGTACAGACCCAGTACTTC
CASSAPSGGGVQTQYF
>-|TRBJ1-4|-|TRBV9
TGTGCCAGCAGCGTAGGCAGGCAGGATGGAAAACTGTTTTTT
CASSVGRQDGKLFF
>TRBD1|TRBJ1-1|-|TRBV29-1
TGCAGCGTTGACGACAGGGGGTGGGGGAACACTGAAGCTTTCTTT
CSVDDRGWGNTEAFF
>-|TRBJ2-1|-|TRBV28
TGTGCCAGCACGGGTTACGATGAGCAGTTCTTC
CASTGYDEQFF
>-|TRBJ1-1|-|TRBV12-3/TRBV12-4
TGTGCCAGCAGTTGGGGGACAAACACTGAAGCTTTCTTT
CASSWGTNTEAFF
>-|TRBJ2-3|once|TRBV7-2
TGTGCCAGCAGCTTAGTCCCGTCTTCACACGCCCTAGATACGCAGTATTTT
CASSLVPSSHALDTQYF
>TRBD1|TRBJ1-2|-|TRBV19
TGTGCCAGTACCGGCCGACAGGGGACATATGGCTACACCTTC
CASTGRQGTYGYTF
>TRBD2|TRBJ2-3|-|TRBV5-6
TGTGCCAGCAGCTCCCTAGCGGGGGCGCTTCGACACACAGATACGCAGTATTTT
CASSSLAGALRHTDTQYF
>-|TRBJ1-5|few|TRBV7-2
TGTGCCAGCAGCTTAGTGGGGGGGTTGGATCAGCCCCAGCATTTT
CASSLVGGLDQPQHF
>TRBD2|TRBJ2-2|-|TRBV7-3
TGTGCCAGCAGCGCTAGCGGGGGGGGCGTTCGGACCGGGGAGCTGTTTTTT
CASSASGGGVRTGELFF
>-|TRBJ1-2|-|TRBV7-9
TGTGCCTTTCCGGTACTTTCTGGCTACACCTTC
CAFPVLSGYTF
>-|TRBJ2-3|once|TRBV6-2/TRBV6-3
TGTGCCAGCAGTCCGACTCTCCATGGGCAGTATTTT
CASSPTLHGQYF
>TRBD1|TRBJ2-7|few|TRBV18
TGTGCCAGCTCATATGACAGGGCCTACGAGCAGTACTTC
CASSYDRAYEQYF
>TRBD1|TRBJ2-5|-|TRBV2
TGTGCCAGCAGGTTCCGGGACAGCTCCCAAGAGACCCAGTACTTC
CASRFRDSSQETQYF
>TRBD1|TRBJ1-1|few|TRBV14
TGTGCCAGCAGGCACTACAGGGGACAGGGTGAAGCTTTCTTT
CASRHYRGQGEAFF
>-|TRBJ2-1|-|TRBV5-4
TGTGCCAGCAGCTTGGCCCCAGACTACAATGAGCAGTTCTTC
CASSLAPDYNEQFF
>-|TRBJ2-7|-|TRBV24-1
TGTGCCACCAGTGATCCAGGAGGCTACGAGCAGTACTTC
CATSDPGGYEQYF
>TRBD1|TRBJ1-1|once|TRBV29-1
TGCAGCGTTGAAAGGGACAGGGGGGTTGAAGCTTTCTTT
CSVERDRGVEAFF
>TRBD1|TRBJ1-6|few|TRBV6-5
TGTGCCAGCAGGGGACAGGGGGCCCCTAATTCACCCCTCCACTTT
CASRGQGAPNSPLHF
>TRBD2|TRBJ2-5|once|TRBV5-1
TGCGCCAGCAGCTTAAGGGCGGGGGGCCTCCAAGAGACCCAGTACTTC
CASSLRAGGLQETQYF
>-|TRBJ2-7|-|TRBV3-1/TRBV3-2
TGTGCCAGCAGCCAAGATACAGGCTACGAGCAGTACTTC
CASSQDTGYEQYF
>TRBD1|TRBJ1-5|-|TRBV6-1
TGTGCCAGCAGTGGGGGGGACAGTCGGGGCAATCAGCCCCAGCATTTT
CASSGGDSRGNQPQHF
>-|TRBJ2-2|-|TRBV27
TGTGCCAGCCAAGGAGCCGCGAACACCGGGGAGCTGTTTTTT
CASQGAANTGELFF
>-|TRBJ1-5|-|TRBV11-2
TGTGCCAGCAGCTTAGACGCGAGCAATCAGCCCCAGCATTTT
CASSLDASNQPQHF
>TRBD1|TRBJ1-6|-|TRBV7-8
TGTGCCAGCAGCCACAGGGGTGCACCCCTCCACTTT
CASSHRGAPLHF